These T cell receptor beta chains were read from a single sample in a study of T cell repertoires in cytomegalovirus infection. From the reads, TCRdb called clonotypes with MiXCR, one entry per CDR3 protein. The repertoire holds 510,000 or so distinct CDR3 sequences, with 26% as singletons. Sample: PBMCs. These receptors were collected from a human donor in good health (CMV status not recorded). Some clones in this sample may be carry-over from other donors' samples. Each CDR3 is given without its conserved first and last residue. D genes are given only for firm matches.

>TRBJ1-5|.|TRBV28
ASRPGRSFAQPQH
>TRBJ1-1|.|TRBV7-2
ASSLGGSMNTEAF
>TRBJ2-2|.|TRBV7-9
ASSLSGPTGELF
>TRBJ2-5|TRBD2|TRBV7-9
ASSTGLDQETQY
>TRBJ2-1|TRBD1|TRBV28
ASSRDRVMDEQF
>TRBJ2-6|TRBD1|TRBV6-1
ASSRRGRSSGANVLT
>TRBJ2-2|.|TRBV6-2/TRBV6-3
ASSYGRPGELF
>TRBJ2-3|.|TRBV29-1
SVVPSSTDTQY
>TRBJ2-7|.|TRBV5-4
ASSPGGRGYEQY
>TRBJ2-3|.|TRBV7-2
ASSLSVAVGTDTQY
>TRBJ2-4|.|TRBV5-6
ASSRTLFGRGKNIQY
>TRBJ1-1|TRBD1|TRBV19
ASRTDQGGTEAF
>TRBJ2-1|.|TRBV7-2
ASSLVGGYNEQF
>TRBJ1-1|.|TRBV6-2/TRBV6-3
ASSSLVTEAF
>TRBJ1-1|.|TRBV20-1
SARDLRGNVLNTEAF
>TRBJ1-4|TRBD1|TRBV4-1
ASSLETGANEKLF
>TRBJ2-7|TRBD1|TRBV12-3/TRBV12-4
ASNEPGQGPSYEQY
>TRBJ2-7|.|TRBV29-1
SVVVGGILYEQY
>TRBJ2-1|.|TRBV7-2
ASSFTGSSYNEQF
>TRBJ1-2|.|TRBV4-1
ASSQGGWTDIS
>TRBJ2-1|.|TRBV7-2
ASSLVTPYNEQF
>TRBJ2-7|.|TRBV5-1
ASSGSRGEDEQY
>TRBJ1-2|.|TRBV19
AARQDPYGYT
>TRBJ1-5|.|TRBV6-2/TRBV6-3
ASSSRRDRSPDGQPQH
>TRBJ1-3|.|TRBV6-5
ASSPSPQGTGNTIY
>TRBJ2-4|.|TRBV25-1
ASILDNIQY
>TRBJ2-3|TRBD1|TRBV6-2/TRBV6-3
ASSYWGQTTDTQY
>TRBJ2-1|TRBD2|TRBV11-3
ASSLVPPPAGELYNEQF
>TRBJ1-5|.|TRBV7-2
ASSLVGDQPQH
>TRBJ1-1|.|TRBV7-2
ASSYGGQRNTEAF
>TRBJ2-2|TRBD2|TRBV6-2/TRBV6-3
ASSYSGGVAGVNGELF
>TRBJ1-1|.|TRBV12-3/TRBV12-4
ASTQAGQMNTEAF
>TRBJ1-5|.|TRBV11-2
ASSTQTGTYSNQPQH
>TRBJ1-2|TRBD1|TRBV5-1
ASSSGTEGGYT
>TRBJ2-1|.|TRBV10-3
AITAGMNNEQF
>TRBJ2-5|.|TRBV6-2/TRBV6-3
ASSYSMGTRTQY
>TRBJ2-6|.|TRBV7-2
ASSLAWRASGANVLT
>TRBJ2-1|.|TRBV11-2
ASSWPGVGNEQF
>TRBJ1-1|.|TRBV7-8
ASSDRGGINTEAF
>TRBJ2-5|.|TRBV7-2
ASSFGGGAAETQY
>TRBJ2-3|.|TRBV12-3/TRBV12-4
ASSPHRETDTQY
>TRBJ2-1|TRBD1|TRBV2
AIRTGGVSSYNEQF
>TRBJ2-5|.|TRBV15
ATSRDLLGKAQY
>TRBJ1-1|.|TRBV18
ASSPQSGRGNTEAF
>TRBJ1-6|TRBD1|TRBV7-9
ASSIGTEKNSPLH
>TRBJ2-3|TRBD2|TRBV7-2
ASSLVAGGINSPYTQY
>TRBJ2-5|TRBD1|TRBV29-1
SGEWTGGDNQETQY
>TRBJ2-1|TRBD2|TRBV28
ASSLAAGVTYNEQF
>TRBJ2-7|TRBD2|TRBV7-3
ASSSSTSGGKQY